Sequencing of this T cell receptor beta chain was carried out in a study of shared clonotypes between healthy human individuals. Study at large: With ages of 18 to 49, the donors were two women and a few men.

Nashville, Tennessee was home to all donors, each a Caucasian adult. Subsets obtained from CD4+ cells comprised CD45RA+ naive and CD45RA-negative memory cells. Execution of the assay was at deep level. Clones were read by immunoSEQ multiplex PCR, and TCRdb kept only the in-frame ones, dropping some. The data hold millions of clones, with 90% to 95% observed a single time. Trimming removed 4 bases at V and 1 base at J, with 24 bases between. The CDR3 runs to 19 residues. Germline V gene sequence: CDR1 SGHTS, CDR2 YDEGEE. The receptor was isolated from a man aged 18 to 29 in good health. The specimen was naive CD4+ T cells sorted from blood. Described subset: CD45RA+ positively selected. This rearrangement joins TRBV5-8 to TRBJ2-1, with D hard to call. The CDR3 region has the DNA TGTGCCAGCAGCCCTTTTATTGACTTGTCTGAGGCTTCCTACAATGAGCAGTTCTTC. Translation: CASSPFIDLSEASYNEQFF.